This TCR beta chain was documented in a study of CD8+ T cells in alopecia areata. Study summary: The study gave treated patients oral tofacitinib at 5 to 10 mg twice daily.

This clone turned up a few times. As the sequencing template, cDNA was produced by extracting RNA and reverse transcribing it. Some clones are missing from TCRdb's copy, which holds only in-frame ones; the method was immunoSEQ multiplex PCR. The table lists about 42,000 clones, approximately 65% of them singletons. As to treatment: oral pan-JAK inhibitor, 5-10 mg twice daily. This specimen consisted of CD8+ T cells sorted from blood, obtained at week 4, from a patient treated with tofacitinib. This sequence was found in a human donor with alopecia areata.

The DNA of the CDR3 is TGTGCCACCAGCGGGATCGGGGCAGGGGACACCGGGGAGCTGTTTTTT. Translation gives CATSGIGAGDTGELFF. V is TRBV15 and J is TRBJ2-2, with D tentatively TRBD1 (6 bases). Trimming pared 5 bases from V and 3 bases from J, leaving 16 bases between. CDR1 LNHNV and CDR2 YYDKDF come from the germline V gene (reference sequence). CDR3 length equals 16 residues.